Listed below are T cell receptor beta chains from one sample, sequenced in a study of cytomegalovirus exposure and HLA in healthy donors. Repertoires were generated with immunoSEQ multiplex PCR, while TCRdb's copy carries only in-frame clones and drops some. The sample contains roughly 140,000 clones, almost 85% of which appear only once. The sequencing input was PBMCs. The receptors here all came from a woman aged 55-69 years in good health and CMV-seropositive. CDR3s include the opening cysteine and the closing phenylalanine or tryptophan. The D gene is left open where the match is weak.

D gene	V gene	J gene	CDR3 DNA	CDR3 protein
TRBD1	TRBV7-2	TRBJ2-1	TGTGCCAGCAGCTTAGGACAGGGCGATGAGCAGTTCTTC	CASSLGQGDEQFF
-	TRBV5-1	TRBJ2-7	TGCGCCAGCAGCTTGGTGACTAACATGCACTACGAGCAGTACTTC	CASSLVTNMHYEQYF
-	TRBV14	TRBJ2-5	TGTGCCAGCAGCCAAGATCTCGTGGAGACCCAGTACTTC	CASSQDLVETQYF
-	TRBV19	TRBJ1-1	TGTGCCAGTAGTTCTAGGGGGTGGGAGACTGAAGCTTTCTTT	CASSSRGWETEAFF
-	TRBV11-3	TRBJ2-2	TGTGCCAGCAGCTTAGACAGAACCGGGGAGCTGTTTTTT	CASSLDRTGELFF
TRBD1	TRBV28	TRBJ2-5	TGTGCCAGCAGAAAGAACCGGGACAGGGGGCTGGAGACCCAGTACTTC	CASRKNRDRGLETQYF
-	TRBV2	TRBJ2-7	TGTGCCAGCAGTGAAGTGTTGCCCGGCCTCGGGGGCGAGCAGTACTTC	CASSEVLPGLGGEQYF
TRBD2	TRBV5-1	TRBJ2-1	TGCGCCAGCAGCGCTAGCGGGAGTCCCTCCCGGGAGCAGTTCTTC	CASSASGSPSREQFF
TRBD1	TRBV19	TRBJ2-1	TGTGCCAGTAGTGGACAGGGGAGGTACAATGAGCAGTTCTTC	CASSGQGRYNEQFF
TRBD2	TRBV9	TRBJ2-5	TGTGCCAGCAGCTTCTCAATAGCGGGAGGGCCGCGGGGGACCCAGTACTTC	CASSFSIAGGPRGTQYF
TRBD2	TRBV11-1	TRBJ2-2	TGTGCCAGCATCCAAGGTAGCGGGAGTTACACCGGGGAGCTGTTTTTT	CASIQGSGSYTGELFF
TRBD2	TRBV27	TRBJ2-7	TGTGCCAGCAGTCAGGGACTAGCGCATTCCTACGAGCAGTACTTC	CASSQGLAHSYEQYF
TRBD2	TRBV5-1	TRBJ2-1	TGCGCCAGCAGCTTGGTTGTGACTAGCGATAGCAATGAGCAGTTCTTC	CASSLVVTSDSNEQFF
TRBD1	TRBV4-3	TRBJ1-6	TGCGCCAGCAGCCAAGTCGCGACAGGGAGTTCACCCCTCCACTTT	CASSQVATGSSPLHF
TRBD1	TRBV9	TRBJ2-5	TGTGCCAGCAGCGTAGGGACAGGGGCAGAGACCCAGTACTTC	CASSVGTGAETQYF
-	TRBV5-1	TRBJ2-5	TGCGCCAGCAGCTTAACTAGCCACCAAGAGACCCAGTACTTC	CASSLTSHQETQYF
-	TRBV30	TRBJ1-1	TGTGCCTGGCCCCGCCGAGCTGAAGCTTTCTTT	CAWPRRAEAFF
-	TRBV21-1	TRBJ1-1	TGTGCCAGCAGCACCGGACAGTCGGAACGCCTGAACACTGAAGCTTTCTTT	CASSTGQSERLNTEAFF